These 4 T cell receptor beta chains originate from one sample sequenced in a study of identical twins. TCRdb recomputed calls from the 5' RACE reads with MiXCR, one row per CDR3 protein. The sample yields 600,000 to 800,000 distinct CDR3 sequences, less than 25% seen once. In addition, the sample was reused for a study of T cells expressing NK-cell markers.

The source material was PBMCs. Receptors originate from a woman aged 18-29 years in good health.

This chain connects TRBV6-1 to TRBJ2-7; weak D call: TRBD1 (5 bases). Trimming left V 7 bases short and J 2 bases short, with 12 bases between. CDR1 is MNHNS and CDR2 is SASEGT in the germline V gene. The CDR3 totals 13 residues. For the CDR3, the DNA is TGTGCCAGCACCCCAGGGTGGGCCTACGAGCAGTACTTC. Protein: CASTPGWAYEQYF.

The chain joins TRBV20-1 to TRBJ1-4; a weak D match, TRBD1 (6 bases). The CDR3 has 13 residues. Trimming removed 5 bases from V and 4 bases from J, with 11 bases in between. Per the germline V gene, CDR1 is DFQATT and CDR2 is SNEGSKA (reference sequence). The CDR3 coding sequence is TGCAGTGCTGAGGGGGAGGGTAATGAAAAACTGTTTTTT. Its protein is CSAEGEGNEKLFF.

This chain connects TRBV20-1 to TRBJ1-4; no firm D call. The CDR3 has 14 amino acids. CDR1 is DFQATT, CDR2 SNEGSKA, per germline (reference sequence). V was pared by 0 bases and J by 7 bases, with 12 bases between. In nucleotides, the CDR3 is TGCAGTGCTAGAGATGGAGAGGGTAGTGAAAAACTGTTTTTT. As protein: CSARDGEGSEKLFF.

This chain links TRBV5-1 with TRBJ2-3; no clear D gene. V lost 0 bases and J lost 6, with 11 bases in between. The CDR3 runs 14 residues. Germline V gene data show CDR1 as SGHRS and CDR2 as YFSETQ. The CDR3 nucleotides are TGCGCCAGCAGCTTGGGGCAGCCAAGCGATACGCAGTATTTT. Protein product: CASSLGQPSDTQYF.